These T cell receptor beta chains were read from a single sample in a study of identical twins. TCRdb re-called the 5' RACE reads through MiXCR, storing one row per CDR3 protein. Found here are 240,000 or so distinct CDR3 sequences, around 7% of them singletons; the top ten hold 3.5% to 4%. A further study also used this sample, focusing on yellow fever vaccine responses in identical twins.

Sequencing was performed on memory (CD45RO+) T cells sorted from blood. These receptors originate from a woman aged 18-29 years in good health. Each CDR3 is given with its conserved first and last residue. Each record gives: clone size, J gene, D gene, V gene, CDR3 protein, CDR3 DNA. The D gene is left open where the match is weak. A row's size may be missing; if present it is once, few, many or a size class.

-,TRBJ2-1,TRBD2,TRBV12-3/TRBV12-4,CASRDTGGLGLGNEQFF,TGTGCCAGCAGAGATACTGGGGGACTAGGTCTAGGGAATGAGCAGTTCTTC
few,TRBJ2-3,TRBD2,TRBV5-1,CASSLAGTSGSDTQYF,TGCGCCAGCAGCTTGGCCGGGACTAGTGGTAGTGATACGCAGTATTTT
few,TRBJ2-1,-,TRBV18,CASSPRDLQFF,TGTGCCAGCTCTCCCCGGGACTTGCAGTTCTTC
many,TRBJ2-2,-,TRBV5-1,CASSPRGSTGELFF,TGCGCCAGCAGCCCCCGGGGATCCACCGGGGAGCTGTTTTTT
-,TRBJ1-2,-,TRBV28,CASTTAYGYTF,TGTGCCAGCACCACGGCGTATGGCTACACCTTC
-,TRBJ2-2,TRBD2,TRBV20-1,CSARDPGLDSGELFF,TGCAGTGCTAGAGATCCGGGACTAGACTCCGGGGAGCTGTTTTTT
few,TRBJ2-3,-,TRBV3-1,CASSQGQGPRGTQYF,TGTGCCAGCAGCCAGGGTCAGGGGCCGAGGGGTACGCAGTATTTT
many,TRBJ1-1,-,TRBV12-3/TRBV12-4,CASSFAPGGVGTEAFF,TGTGCCAGCAGTTTCGCCCCGGGAGGGGTAGGCACTGAAGCTTTCTTT
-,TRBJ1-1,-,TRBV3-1,CASSSQGLNTEAFF,TGTGCCAGCAGCTCACAGGGCCTTAACACTGAAGCTTTCTTT
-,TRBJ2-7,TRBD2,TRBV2,CASSEWGAGTGTSGRHYEQYF,TGTGCCAGCAGTGAATGGGGTGCGGGGACCGGGACTAGCGGGAGGCACTACGAGCAGTACTTC
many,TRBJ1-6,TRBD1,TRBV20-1,CSVQPGQGNSPLHF,TGCAGTGTTCAACCGGGACAGGGGAATTCACCCCTCCACTTT
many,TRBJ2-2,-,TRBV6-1,CASSDRGGVTGELFF,TGTGCCAGCAGTGACCGCGGCGGCGTCACCGGGGAGCTGTTTTTT
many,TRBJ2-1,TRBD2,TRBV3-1,CASSQDSWEGRNEQFF,TGTGCCAGCAGCCAAGATTCGTGGGAGGGCCGTAATGAGCAGTTCTTC
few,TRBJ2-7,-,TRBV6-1,CASSEEGGRSYEQYF,TGTGCCAGCAGTGAAGAGGGAGGCCGATCCTACGAGCAGTACTTC
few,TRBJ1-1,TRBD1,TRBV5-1,CASSFTGEMNTEAFF,TGCGCCAGCAGCTTTACAGGGGAAATGAACACTGAAGCTTTCTTT
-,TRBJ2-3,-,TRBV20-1,CSARGLGYTDTQYF,TGCAGTGCTAGAGGATTAGGGTACACAGATACGCAGTATTTT
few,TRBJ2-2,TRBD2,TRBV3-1,CASSPRQRGGYTGELFF,TGTGCCAGCAGCCCCAGGCAACGGGGGGGATACACCGGGGAGCTGTTTTTT
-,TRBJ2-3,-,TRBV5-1,CASSSHLSGTDTQYF,TGCGCCAGCAGCTCACACCTCAGCGGCACAGATACGCAGTATTTT
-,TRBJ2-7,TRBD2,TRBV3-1,CASSSGRARYEQYF,TGTGCCAGCAGCAGCGGGAGGGCCCGCTACGAGCAGTACTTC
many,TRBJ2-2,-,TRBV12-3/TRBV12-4,CASSLRELGTGELFF,TGTGCCAGCAGTTTGAGGGAGCTGGGCACCGGGGAGCTGTTTTTT
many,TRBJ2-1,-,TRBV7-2,CASSLGPSGSYNEQFF,TGTGCCAGCAGCTTAGGGCCTTCTGGCTCCTACAATGAGCAGTTCTTC
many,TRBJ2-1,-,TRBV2,CASSLGRFNEQFF,TGTGCCAGCAGTTTAGGACGGTTCAATGAGCAGTTCTTC
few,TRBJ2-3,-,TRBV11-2,CASSLRPVSTDTQYF,TGTGCCAGCAGCTTACGGCCGGTCTCCACAGATACGCAGTATTTT
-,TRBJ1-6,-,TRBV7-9,CASSLDNSPLHF,TGTGCCAGCAGCTTAGATAATTCACCCCTCCACTTT
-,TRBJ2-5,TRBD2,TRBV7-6,CASSSTSAVVQTQYF,TGTGCCAGCAGCTCCACTAGCGCAGTTGTACAGACCCAGTACTTC
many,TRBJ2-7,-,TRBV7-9,CASSRSSSGDEQYF,TGTGCCAGCAGCCGCTCGTCTAGTGGGGACGAGCAGTACTTC
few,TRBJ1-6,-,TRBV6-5,CASRVGDSPLHF,TGTGCCAGCAGGGTCGGGGATTCACCCCTCCACTTT
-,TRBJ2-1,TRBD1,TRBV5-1,CASSLVQGANEQFF,TGCGCCAGCAGCTTGGTGCAGGGGGCCAATGAGCAGTTCTTC
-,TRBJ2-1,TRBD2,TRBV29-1,CSVPLAGERDEQFF,TGCAGCGTTCCTCTAGCGGGAGAAAGGGATGAGCAGTTCTTC
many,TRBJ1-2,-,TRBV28,CASRERSSYGYTF,TGTGCCAGCAGAGAAAGGTCCTCCTATGGCTACACCTTC
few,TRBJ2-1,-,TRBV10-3,CAIRTGTEYNEQFF,TGTGCCATCAGGACGGGGACGGAGTACAATGAGCAGTTCTTC
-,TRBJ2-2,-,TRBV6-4,CASGTASTGELFF,TGTGCCAGCGGAACTGCGAGCACCGGGGAGCTGTTTTTT
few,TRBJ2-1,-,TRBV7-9,CASSLSLGAGVDEQFF,TGTGCCAGCAGCTTGTCGCTGGGGGCTGGGGTCGATGAGCAGTTCTTC
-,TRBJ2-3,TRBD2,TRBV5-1,CASSLALAGDPDTQYF,TGCGCCAGCAGCTTGGCCTTAGCGGGGGATCCAGATACGCAGTATTTT
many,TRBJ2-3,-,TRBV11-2,CASSLGGARSISTDTQYF,TGTGCCAGCAGCTTAGGCGGAGCCCGTTCTATCAGCACAGATACGCAGTATTTT
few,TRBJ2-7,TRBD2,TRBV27,CASSPTSGRAGLYEQYF,TGTGCCAGCAGTCCGACTAGCGGGAGGGCCGGACTGTACGAGCAGTACTTC
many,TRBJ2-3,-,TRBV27,CASSYLSSRTERRDTQYF,TGTGCCAGCAGTTATCTATCCTCCAGGACAGAGAGGAGGGATACGCAGTATTTT
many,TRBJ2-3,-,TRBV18,CASSPTQGHTQYF,TGTGCCAGCTCACCGACTCAGGGGCATACGCAGTATTTT
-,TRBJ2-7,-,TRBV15,CATSLGVGGEQYF,TGTGCCACCAGCCTCGGGGTTGGGGGCGAGCAGTACTTC
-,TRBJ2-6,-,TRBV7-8,CASSLGGATSSGANVLTF,TGTGCCAGCAGCCTGGGGGGGGCTACTAGCTCTGGGGCCAACGTCCTGACTTTC
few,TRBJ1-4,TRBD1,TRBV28,CASSSGGAGSNEKLFF,TGTGCCAGCAGCTCAGGGGGCGCGGGGTCTAATGAAAAACTGTTTTTT
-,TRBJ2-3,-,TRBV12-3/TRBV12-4,CASRPGRPDTQYF,TGTGCCAGCAGACCTGGACGGCCAGATACGCAGTATTTT
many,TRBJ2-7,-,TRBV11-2,CASSLEAGPYEQYF,TGTGCCAGCAGCTTAGAGGCGGGACCGTACGAGCAGTACTTC
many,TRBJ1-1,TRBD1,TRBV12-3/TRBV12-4,CASSPRQGLNTEAFF,TGTGCCAGCAGTCCCCGACAGGGATTGAACACTGAAGCTTTCTTT
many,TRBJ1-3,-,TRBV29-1,CSVADSAGNTIYF,TGCAGCGTCGCGGACAGTGCTGGAAACACCATATATTTT
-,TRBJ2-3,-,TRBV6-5,CASSYSMLAGPTDTQYF,TGTGCCAGCAGTTACTCGATGCTAGCCGGGCCCACAGATACGCAGTATTTT
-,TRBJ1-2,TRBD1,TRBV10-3,CATRGQSNYGYTF,TGTGCCACACGGGGACAGTCCAACTATGGCTACACCTTC
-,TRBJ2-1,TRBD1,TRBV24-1,CATSDMGQGGYNEQFF,TGTGCCACCAGTGATATGGGACAGGGCGGCTACAATGAGCAGTTCTTC
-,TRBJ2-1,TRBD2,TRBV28,CASSPLGRAGRSSYNEQFF,TGTGCCAGCAGTCCCCTCGGGAGGGCCGGAAGGAGCTCCTACAATGAGCAGTTCTTC
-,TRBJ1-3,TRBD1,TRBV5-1,CASSLETGIGNTIYF,TGCGCCAGCAGCTTGGAGACAGGGATTGGAAACACCATATATTTT
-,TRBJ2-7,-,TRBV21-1,CASSKARDHYYEQYF,TGTGCCAGCAGCAAAGCACGGGACCACTACTACGAGCAGTACTTC
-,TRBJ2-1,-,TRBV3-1,CASSQVWGRGDNEQFF,TGTGCCAGCAGCCAAGTTTGGGGGCGCGGGGACAATGAGCAGTTCTTC